The next 11 T cell receptor beta chains were all read from a single sample in a study of shared clonotypes between healthy human individuals. Only in-frame clones appear in the TCRdb table, and some are missing; sequencing was by immunoSEQ multiplex PCR. This sample yields 2 million to 2.5 million clones, of which roughly 92% are seen a single time; 0.3% to 0.4% belongs to the top ten. The sequenced sample was naive CD4+ T cells from PBMCs. Subset indicated: CD45RA+ positively selected. All receptors come from a man aged 18-30 years in good health. Some clones in this sample may be carry-over from other donors' samples.

The CDR3 protein is CASSVPGRASYEQYF. CDR3 DNA: TGTGCCAGCAGTGTACCGGGCAGGGCATCCTACGAGCAGTACTTC. J is TRBJ2-7 and V is TRBV6-1, with D tentatively TRBD1 (5 bases). This CDR3 is 15 amino acids long. V shed 4 bases and J shed 1 base, with 14 bases lying between them. Germline V gene sequence: CDR1 MNHNS, CDR2 SASEGT.

In its sample, this clone was seen once. The chain recombines TRBV7-8 with TRBJ2-3; 9 bases align to TRBD1. The CDR3 is made up of 15 amino acids. J lost 6 bases, V lost 3 bases, and 7 bases had no gene match. CDR1 is SGHVS and CDR2 is FQNEAQ in the germline V gene. This CDR3 is CASSFNRGRLDTQYF. The CDR3 DNA sequence: TGTGCCAGCAGCTTTAACAGGGGGCGTCTGGATACGCAGTATTTT.

The chain uses TRBV6-1 and TRBJ2-6; D remains ambiguous. CDR3 length: 16 residues. Germline CDR1 reads MNHNS; CDR2 reads SASEGT. V dropped 2 bases and J dropped 0 bases, with 8 bases sitting between them. CDR3 amino acids: CASSEMKGSGANVLTF. CDR3 in DNA: TGTGCCAGCAGTGAAATGAAGGGCTCTGGGGCCAACGTCCTGACTTTC.

This chain uses TRBV7-8 with TRBJ1-1, with no clear D. V gave up 1 base and J gave up 4 bases, with 13 bases separating them. The CDR3 totals 15 residues. Germline CDR1 SGHVS, CDR2 FQNEAQ. CDR3 sequence reads: CASSLVQSHLTEAFF. In nucleotides, the CDR3 is TGTGCCAGCAGCTTAGTACAGAGCCACCTCACTGAAGCTTTCTTT.

The chain employs TRBV2 and TRBJ1-3; possible D gene TRBD1, 6 bases. The CDR3 has 15 residues. V was shortened by 5 bases and J by 2 bases, with 13 bases between the two germline ends. Germline V gives CDR1 SNHLY, CDR2 FYNNEI. The CDR3 DNA reads TGTGCCAGCAGTCCCGGACAGCGAACTGGAAACACCATATATTTT. It codes for CASSPGQRTGNTIYF.

The CDR3 loop reads CASSQGRARTGELFF. The DNA for the CDR3 is TGCGCCAGCAGCCAAGGGCGGGCCCGCACCGGGGAGCTGTTTTTT. The chain has TRBV4-1 and TRBJ2-2, with D possibly matching TRBD2 (5 bases). The germline V gene has CDR1 MGHRA and CDR2 YSYEKL. The V end lost 1 base, the J end lost 4 bases, and 10 bases lay between the germline ends. The CDR3 is 15 amino acids.

Concerning this clone: The DNA is omitted, as the CDR3 cannot be located on it reliably, and the CDR3 follows TCRdb's listing. The V and J genes are TRBV11-2 and TRBJ2-7; TRBD2 is the table's D call, not checked against the DNA. Germline values: CDR1 SGHAT, CDR2 FQNNGV. The CDR3 sequence runs 17 residues, both termini included. CDR3 in amino acids: CASSLVGHGTSGGLEAF.

The chain uses TRBV30 and TRBJ2-1; 10 positions match TRBD2. Germline trimming cut 3 bases from V and 6 bases from J; bases unmatched to any gene: 5. Germline-derived CDR1 and CDR2 are GTSNPN and SVGIG (reference sequence). The CDR3 spans 14 residues. Here the CDR3 DNA reads TGTGCCTGGAGCGAGGGACTAGCGAGCAATGAGCAGTTCTTC. Amino acids: CAWSEGLASNEQFF.

CDR3 sequence reads: CASSPSTGVVHSNQPQHF. CDR3 DNA sequence: TGTGCCAGCAGCCCTTCGACAGGGGTTGTGCATAGCAATCAGCCCCAGCATTTT. This chain uses TRBV5-4 with TRBJ1-5; 8 positions agree with TRBD1. Germline trimming cut 4 bases from V and 0 bases from J; bases unmatched to any gene: 12. The CDR3 extends over 18 amino acids. Germline V lookup: CDR1 SGHNT, CDR2 YYREEE (reference sequence).

DNA of the CDR3: TGCAGCGTCTTACTAGCGGATACAGCCTACGAGCAGTACTTC. Encoded protein: CSVLLADTAYEQYF. The V and J genes are TRBV29-1 and TRBJ2-7; TRBD2 aligns across 8 bases. From germline, CDR1 is SQVTM and CDR2 ANQGSEA. The CDR3 consists of 14 residues. V dropped 6 bases and J dropped 2; count of bases not matched to a gene: 9.

This clone was detected only once. This chain connects TRBV7-6 to TRBJ1-4, with D possibly matching TRBD1 (5 bases). The CDR3 covers 12 residues. From germline, CDR1 is SGHVS and CDR2 FNYEAQ. V gave up 5 bases and J gave up 8 bases, with 9 bases separating them. The CDR3 spells CASSRPGEKLFF. The CDR3 DNA sequence: TGTGCCAGCAGCCGTCCAGGGGAAAAACTGTTTTTT. The full variable domain, in which reference TRBV7-6 and TRBJ1-4 provide the parts outside the CDR3, is GAGVSQSPRYKVTKRGQDVALRCDPISGHVSLYWYRQALGQGPEFLTYFNYEAQQDKSGLPNDRFSAERPEGSISTLTIQRTEQRDSAMYRCASSRPGEKLFFGSGTQLSVL.